This note documents a single T cell receptor beta chain sequence. Antigen: not known. This CDR3 is built from 14 residues. Trimming left V 8 bases short and J 0 bases short, with 11 bases between. CDR1 and CDR2 (germline): LNHDA, SQIVND (reference sequence). This specimen comes from a study of CXCR4 blockade with PD-1 therapy in pancreatic cancer. The study, taken as a whole, reports: Tumors were clonally expanded, mean around 0.14 versus 0.05 in healthy blood.

Produced via immunoSEQ multiplex PCR; TCRdb's table is partial and in-frame only. The sample gives about 8,100 clones, roughly 50% of which show up once; roughly 7% is in the top ten. This rearrangement joins TRBV19 to TRBJ1-5; D remains ambiguous. Sample: tumor tissue. This TCR came from a human donor with pancreatic ductal adenocarcinoma. DNA of the CDR3: TGTGCCAGTCTCGCGGCGTATAGCAATCAGCCCCAGCATTTT. Translation: CASLAAYSNQPQHF.